This T cell receptor beta chain emerged from a study of T cell responses to AZD1222 COVID-19 vaccine (dated by TCRdb to the early 2020s). As for the study more broadly: AZD1222 recipients given second doses at about 4 weeks or at about 12 weeks were pooled, since spike-specific TCR depth and breadth were not found to differ between the two schedules. A total of 233 trial participants underwent TCR sequencing, of whom nearly 210 had received two doses of AZD1222 and around 25 had received two doses of the MenACWY control vaccine. Trial participants were enrolled by age into 18-55, 56-69 and 70-plus year subgroups, with about 150, 27 and 61 TCR-sequenced participants respectively. General conclusions and limits of the study: Epitopes outside the regions mutated in the B.1.351 and B.1.1.7 variants were reportedly recognized by nearly half of the unique spike-specific TCRs. Most participants were white British and females outnumbered males, and the authors suggested that clonal diversity may have been underestimated. The 56-69-year group was small, and its depth increase did not reach significance, likely because of low power. Vaccine-associated CD4 TCRs spanned the whole spike protein, with dominant responses in regions 160-218 and 743-854. Because no samples from the day 14 peak response were available, repertoires could be characterized only after the peak T cell response. A significant rise in spike-specific TCR breadth and depth was observed after two AZD1222 doses relative to day 0 and relative to MenACWY recipients. Conclusions about previously exposed vaccinees were limited because only six AZD1222 recipients were SARS-CoV-2 seropositive at baseline.

Comment on this clone: Its target antigen remains unknown. No much larger clonotype is one base removed from it; base qualities were not supplied.

The meaning of the sample's time point label: baseline before first vaccination. Samples from vaccinated people were obtained from the UK trials COV001 and COV002, which included a single-blind randomized controlled phase 2/3 trial of AZD1222 (ChAdOx1 nCoV-19) in healthy adults. For TCRbeta chain sequencing, PBMC samples were collected from trial participants at day 0 and at day 28 after the second dose. The CDR3 regions of human TCRbeta chains were subjected to immunosequencing. The authors processed their data as follows. TCRs in the repertoires were compared against a reference library of SARS-CoV-2-specific TCRs that had been generated with the MIRA antigen-specificity platform. Breadth meant the fraction of unique TCRs that were SARS-CoV-2-associated, whereas depth meant the fraction of total T cells that were SARS-CoV-2-associated. Using the MIRA data, each spike-specific TCR was assigned both to the spike region to which the TCR was reactive and to a CD4 or CD8 class. Log10-transformed breadth and depth values were compared by one-way ANOVA with Sidak's multiple comparisons tests. TCRdb provides this immuneACCESS table in a form limited to in-frame rearrangements. Some clones are lacking; in checked studies, under half of them reflect an unresolved V gene, and why the rest are absent is not known. That table is the source of V, J and clone size, and D and trimming were worked out from the DNA. Counted in this sample were around 77,000 clones; 86% of them appeared once. The top ten constitute more than 2% of the sample.

Cut back by 0 bases and 6 bases, the V and J ends lie 6 bases apart. CDR1 and CDR2 are read off the germline V gene as SGHTS and YDEGEE. The CDR3 measures 12 amino acids from cysteine to phenylalanine. Only CDR3 DNA is held: 36 bases, read in frame from base 1. In this chain, TRBV5-8 is recombined with TRBJ1-1, with the D gene too uncertain to name. Sequencing was performed on peripheral blood, taken on day 0 of AZD1222 vaccination. This TCR came from an adult in good health. The CDR3 region has the sequence CASSLVRPEAFF. The base sequence is TGTGCCAGCAGCTTGGTGAGACCTGAAGCTTTCTTT.